The 18 T cell receptor beta chains below were found in one sample sequenced in a study of follicular helper T cells after annual influenza vaccination. Some clones are missing from TCRdb's copy, which holds only in-frame ones; the method was immunoSEQ multiplex PCR. The data contain almost 9,500 clones, roughly 90% of them singletons. Regarding time point: 2015-2016 season, pre-vaccination. This sample comprised CXCR5+ CD38- circulating T follicular helper cells from blood, obtained on the day of influenza vaccination. Noted subset: circulating Tfh, non-naive CD4+CXCR5+PD-1+ (ICOS+CD38+ or ICOS-CD38-). The receptor set was obtained from an adult who received the influenza vaccine.

This clone was counted between two and nine times. The V call is TRBV5-4, the J call TRBJ1-3; D perhaps matches TRBD1 (5 bases). V was clipped by 2 bases and J by 0 bases, with 15 bases between them. Per the germline V gene, CDR1 is SGHNT and CDR2 is YYREEE (reference sequence). The CDR3 totals 17 residues. CDR3 loop: CASSFSPDSLSGNTIYF. CDR3 nucleotide sequence: TGTGCCAGCAGCTTCAGCCCTGACAGTCTCTCTGGAAACACCATATATTTT.

This rearrangement joins TRBV7-9 to TRBJ2-3; D is perhaps TRBD2 (5 bases). CDR1 is SEHNR and CDR2 is FQNEAQ in the germline V gene (reference sequence). This CDR3 has 15 residues. The germline V and J ends were trimmed by 5 bases and 6 bases, with 18 bases remaining between them. CDR3 loop: CASSPGVAEWDTQYF. The CDR3 nucleotides read TGTGCCAGCAGCCCCGGGGTAGCTGAGTGGGATACGCAGTATTTT.

The CDR3 bases are TGTGCCAGTAGTATGAAGAGGGGCCTTTACGAGCAGTACTTC. Translating it yields CASSMKRGLYEQYF. The V gene is TRBV19, the J gene TRBJ2-7, with D possibly being TRBD1 or TRBD2 (5 bases each). CDR3 size: 14 residues. Trimming left V 3 bases short and J 4 bases short, with 13 bases between. The germline V gene has CDR1 LNHDA and CDR2 SQIVND (reference sequence).

The chain joins TRBV5-1 to TRBJ1-2; tentative D call: TRBD1 (5 bases). V was pared by 7 bases and J by 0 bases, with 13 bases between. Germline V gene sequence: CDR1 SGHRS, CDR2 YFSETQ. This CDR3 comprises 14 residues. CDR3 sequence: CASSTGLANYGYTF. The CDR3 region has the DNA TGCGCCAGCTCAACGGGGCTAGCTAACTATGGCTACACCTTC.

The chain links TRBV4-3 to TRBJ2-1; 7 bases are shared with TRBD2. The V gene end was trimmed by 4 bases and the J gene end by 5 bases; junction bases not matched to a gene: 8. The germline CDR1 and CDR2 sequences are LGHNA and YSLEER. The CDR3 has 15 residues. The CDR3, as DNA: TGCGCCAGCAGCCTAGAAGGACTAGGGGACAATGAGCAGTTCTTC. Its translation: CASSLEGLGDNEQFF.

This clone was observed a few times. The genes are TRBV12-5 and TRBJ1-1, with D unresolved. This CDR3 is 14 amino acids long. Trimming cost V 1 base and J 3 bases, with 9 bases left between them. Germline V CDR1 and CDR2: LGHNT, FRNRAP. The CDR3 DNA follows: TGTGCTAGTGGTTTGGAGGGATGGGACACTGAAGCTTTCTTT. This gives the protein CASGLEGWDTEAFF.

V usage is TRBV27 and J usage is TRBJ1-2; D is ambiguous. CDR3 size: 14 residues. Trimming took off 6 bases at V and 2 bases at J, with 13 bases between the two ends. Germline assignment: CDR1 MNHEY and CDR2 SMNVEV (reference sequence). This CDR3 is CASRELGRNYGYTF. The CDR3 DNA reads as TGTGCCAGCAGAGAGCTTGGACGGAACTATGGCTACACCTTC.

The rearrangement joins TRBV9 to TRBJ2-1; 10 bases line up with TRBD2. V was clipped by 4 bases and J by 7 bases; unmatched bases: 8. Germline assignment: CDR1 SGDLS and CDR2 YYNGEE. The CDR3 runs 15 residues. In nucleotides, the CDR3 is TGTGCCAGCAGCCCTCAAGCGGGGGGGCTAAATGAGCAGTTCTTC. Translating gives CASSPQAGGLNEQFF.

This chain connects TRBV5-1 to TRBJ2-3, with D perhaps TRBD1 (5 bases). Per the germline V gene, CDR1 is SGHRS and CDR2 is YFSETQ. Trimming shortened V by 0 bases and J by 3 bases, and 11 bases separated the two germline ends. The CDR3 runs 15 residues. The CDR3 loop is CASSLGAGKTDTQYF. The CDR3 DNA reads TGCGCCAGCAGCTTGGGGGCAGGGAAGACAGATACGCAGTATTTT. The whole variable domain, remainder taken from reference TRBV5-1 and TRBJ2-3, is KAGVTQTPRYLIKTRGQQVTLSCSPISGHRSVSWYQQTPGQGLQFLFEYFSETQRNKGNFPGRFSGRQFSNSRSEMNVSTLELGDSALYLCASSLGAGKTDTQYFGPGTRLTVL.

V gene TRBV6-1 combines with J gene TRBJ2-7; TRBD2 agrees at 8 bases. V dropped 5 bases and J dropped 3; count of bases not matched to a gene: 6. Looked up from germline, CDR1 is MNHNS and CDR2 is SASEGT. This CDR3 comprises 14 residues. The CDR3 loop reads CASSLNGGDYEQYF. The CDR3 nucleotides read TGTGCCAGCAGTCTTAACGGGGGGGACTACGAGCAGTACTTC.

The rearrangement links TRBV5-4 to TRBJ2-2; D uncertain. Trimming took 2 bases from V and 1 from J, leaving 3 bases between them. The germline V gene has CDR1 SGHNT and CDR2 YYREEE (reference sequence). This CDR3 comprises 13 residues. CDR3 loop: CASSFQNTGELFF. Written as DNA, the CDR3 is TGTGCCAGCAGCTTCCAGAACACCGGGGAGCTGTTTTTT.

CDR3 nucleotide sequence: TGTGCCAGTAGTGACACAGGGGGGCAGCCCCAGCATTTT. Its translation: CASSDTGGQPQHF. The chain joins TRBV19 to TRBJ1-5; 8 bases line up with TRBD1. The germline CDR1 and CDR2 sequences are LNHDA and SQIVND (reference sequence). The V and J ends lost 5 bases and 7 bases, in that order; junction bases with no gene match: 4. The CDR3 is 13 amino acids.

This clone was detected only a few times. The V and J genes are TRBV11-1 and TRBJ1-6, with 7 bases aligning to TRBD1. The germline V gene has CDR1 SGHAT and CDR2 FQDESV (reference sequence). CDR3 size: 15 residues. With 5 bases clipped from V and 7 bases from J, the junction kept 8 bases outside the gene matches. This chain's CDR3 is CASSPGPGQNSPLHF. CDR3 bases: TGTGCCAGCAGCCCGGGCCCGGGACAGAATTCACCCCTCCACTTT.

In its sample, this clone was seen once. The chain employs TRBV10-3 and TRBJ2-2, with TRBD1 as a possible D gene (6 bases). From germline, CDR1 is ENHRY and CDR2 SYGVKD. V was shortened by 6 bases and J by 1 base, with 15 bases between the two germline ends. The CDR3 has 16 residues. CDR3 protein: CAIRPMGQVNTGELFF. CDR3 nucleotides: TGTGCCATCAGGCCCATGGGACAAGTGAACACCGGGGAGCTGTTTTTT.

The chain has TRBV29-1 and TRBJ2-7; weak D call: TRBD1 (6 bases). The germline V gene has CDR1 SQVTM and CDR2 ANQGSEA. V was cut by 5 bases and J by 7 bases, with 21 bases left in between. The CDR3 covers 14 residues. The CDR3 bases are TGCAGCGTTCGAGGGACACCTACATCGGAGGAGCAGTACTTC. Translating gives CSVRGTPTSEEQYF.

The chain combines TRBV2 with TRBJ2-3, with D perhaps TRBD1 (6 bases). Germline CDR1 SNHLY, CDR2 FYNNEI. The V end was cut by 4 bases, the J end by 7 bases, with 9 bases between. The CDR3 contains 12 residues. The DNA of the CDR3 is TGTGCCAGCAGTGGAGGGGGAAATACGCAGTATTTT. It specifies CASSGGGNTQYF.

V gene TRBV6-5 combines with J gene TRBJ1-3; D is ambiguous. The germline V and J ends were trimmed by 6 bases and 0 bases, with 6 bases remaining between them. Germline values: CDR1 MNHEY, CDR2 SVGAGI. This CDR3 region has 13 residues. The CDR3 sequence: CASRTSSGNTIYF. The CDR3 DNA follows: TGTGCCAGCAGAACGAGCTCTGGAAACACCATATATTTT.

V and J are TRBV28 and TRBJ2-1; 11 nucleotides line up with TRBD2. Trimming took 5 bases from V and 1 from J; bases not matched to a gene: 7. This CDR3 has 17 residues. CDR1 and CDR2 from the germline V gene are MDHEN and SYDVKM. CDR3 sequence (DNA): TGTGCCAGCAGTGCTGCTAGCGGGGGGTCGTCCTACAATGAGCAGTTCTTC. Translation gives CASSAASGGSSYNEQFF.